Listed below are T cell receptor beta chains from one sample, sequenced in a study of T cell responses to AZD1222 COVID-19 vaccine. Sequencing used immunoSEQ multiplex PCR; TCRdb keeps in-frame clones, though not all of them. Here the sample spans about 130,000 clones, 70% to 90% being singletons. The sequenced sample was peripheral blood, obtained on day 0 of AZD1222 vaccination. The receptors come from an adult in good health. CDR3s include the opening cysteine and the closing phenylalanine or tryptophan. D genes are given only for firm matches. Clone size is not always given. Where it is, it says once, few, many or a class for expanded clones.

d_call	clone_size	v_call	j_call	cdr3_nt	cdr3_aa
-	-	TRBV4-3	TRBJ2-7	TGCGCCAGCAGCCAAGTCCACAGACTATCCTACGAGCAGTACTTC	CASSQVHRLSYEQYF
-	-	TRBV24-1	TRBJ1-4	TGTGCCACCAGTGACACTAGGTCGACAGGTCCATCCGAAAAACTGTTTTTT	CATSDTRSTGPSEKLFF
TRBD2	-	TRBV6-5	TRBJ2-7	TGTGCCAGCAGTTACGGCGGGACTAGAAGGTACGAGCAGTACTTC	CASSYGGTRRYEQYF
TRBD1	-	TRBV5-4	TRBJ2-1	TGTGCCAGCAGCTTGGCTGTGGCAGGGGGAAATGAGCAGTTCTTC	CASSLAVAGGNEQFF
-	-	TRBV5-4	TRBJ2-2	TGTGCCAGCAGATGGGACGGGAAGGGCACCGGGGAGCTGTTTTTT	CASRWDGKGTGELFF
-	-	TRBV28	TRBJ1-1	TGTGCCAGCAGTTTATTCGGGCAGACGAACACTGAAGCTTTCTTT	CASSLFGQTNTEAFF
TRBD2	-	TRBV6-2/TRBV6-3	TRBJ2-5	TGTGCCAGCAGTTTAACCTGGACTAGCGGGAGAGAGACCCAGTACTTC	CASSLTWTSGRETQYF
TRBD1	-	TRBV4-1	TRBJ2-3	TGCGCCAGCAGGAACAGGGGGCCCACAGATACGCAGTATTTT	CASRNRGPTDTQYF
-	-	TRBV6-5	TRBJ2-7	TGTGCCAGCAGTAGGCTAGCGACCGGCTACGAGCAGTACTTC	CASSRLATGYEQYF
-	few	TRBV30	TRBJ2-3	TGTGCCTGGAGTGGGGATGGCACAGATACGCAGTATTTT	CAWSGDGTDTQYF
-	-	TRBV2	TRBJ1-1	TGTGCCAGCACCCGAAGTATCACTGAAGCTTTCTTT	CASTRSITEAFF
-	-	TRBV28	TRBJ2-2	TGTGCCAGCAGTTTAAGAGGGAGAGGGGAGCTGTTTTTT	CASSLRGRGELFF
-	-	TRBV13	TRBJ2-3	TGTGCCAGCAGCCTAAGACAGGAAAGCACAGATACGCAGTATTTT	CASSLRQESTDTQYF
-	-	TRBV6-4	TRBJ2-3	TGTGCCAGCAGCGAAAGCGGGCCCACAGATACGCAGTATTTT	CASSESGPTDTQYF
TRBD1	few	TRBV5-6	TRBJ1-5	TGTGCCAGCAAAGTAACAGGGGCGAGCAATCAGCCCCAGCATTTT	CASKVTGASNQPQHF
-	-	TRBV14	TRBJ2-1	TGTGCCAGCAGCCGGGGTAGTTTCTCCTACAATGAGCAGTTCTTC	CASSRGSFSYNEQFF
-	-	TRBV30	TRBJ1-2	TGTGCCTGGAGTGTATCTGCATCTAACTATGGCTACACCTTC	CAWSVSASNYGYTF
-	-	TRBV7-9	TRBJ1-5	TGTGCCAGCAGCTTAGTGGGCCGGACAAATCAGCCCCAGCATTTT	CASSLVGRTNQPQHF
-	-	TRBV5-4	TRBJ2-7	TGTGCCAGCGGCCTCGGTGGTTACGAGCAGTACTTC	CASGLGGYEQYF
TRBD1	-	TRBV10-3	TRBJ2-7	TGTGCCATCCAGGGACAGGGGTCCTACGAGCAGTACTTC	CAIQGQGSYEQYF
-	-	TRBV28	TRBJ1-2	TGTGCCAGCAGCTACTCTTCGGGATCATACAGGGTCGGGGATAACTATGGCTACACCTTC	CASSYSSGSYRVGDNYGYTF
-	-	TRBV7-2	TRBJ2-7	TGTGCCAGCAGCCAAGGACTCTTCTACGAGCAGTACTTC	CASSQGLFYEQYF
-	-	TRBV12-3/TRBV12-4	TRBJ2-7	TGTGCCAGCAGTTTGGCCCAGGTTTCCGAGCAGTACTTC	CASSLAQVSEQYF
-	-	TRBV7-9	TRBJ2-7	TGTGCCAGCAGCCGGACAGATAGCTCCTACGAGCAGTACTTC	CASSRTDSSYEQYF
-	-	TRBV9	TRBJ2-1	TGTGCCAGCAGCACCTCCCCAGGGGGGAATGAGCAGTTCTTC	CASSTSPGGNEQFF
-	once	TRBV5-6	TRBJ2-3	TGTGCCAGCAGCTTGTACGGCAGCACAAGCACAGATACGCAGTATTTT	CASSLYGSTSTDTQYF
TRBD2	-	TRBV7-8	TRBJ2-7	TGTGCCAGCAGCTTAGCGAGGGCTAGCGGGCCCTACGAGCAGTACTTC	CASSLARASGPYEQYF
-	-	TRBV28	TRBJ2-4	TGTGCCAGCAGTTCGGTACAGGGTGGCAAAAACATTCAGTACTTC	CASSSVQGGKNIQYF
TRBD1	-	TRBV15	TRBJ1-5	TGTGCCACCAGCAGGATGGACAGGCCCAATCAGCCCCAGCATTTT	CATSRMDRPNQPQHF